Each of the 3 T cell receptor beta chains below was sequenced from the same sample in a study of blood T cell repertoires in COVID-19. Some clones are missing from TCRdb's copy, which holds only in-frame ones; the method was immunoSEQ multiplex PCR. The sample lists 40,000 to 60,000 clones; around 85% were seen once. The sequencing sample was made of peripheral blood. The receptor set was obtained from a man aged 50 to 60 with active COVID-19.

The genes are TRBV10-2 and TRBJ2-5, with D possibly being TRBD1 (5 bases). The CDR3 has 12 amino acids. Trimming removed 8 bases at V and 9 bases at J, with 16 bases between. Germline CDR1 and CDR2: WSHSY and SAAADI. The chain's CDR3 is CASGEQERAQYF. CDR3 coding DNA: TGCGCCAGCGGGGAACAGGAAAGGGCCCAGTACTTC.

The gene calls are TRBV15 and TRBJ1-3, with 7 bases fitting TRBD1. The CDR3 has 17 residues. Germline V gene sequence: CDR1 LNHNV, CDR2 YYDKDF (reference sequence). The junction had 11 bases not matched to a gene; V was cut back by 2 bases and J by 4 bases. The CDR3 loop is CATSRSFGQAGGNTIYF. As DNA, the CDR3 is TGTGCCACCAGCAGATCGTTCGGACAGGCGGGAGGAAACACCATATATTTT.

V gene TRBV6-5 combines with J gene TRBJ1-1; D is ambiguous. Trimming took off 6 bases at V and 8 bases at J, with 13 bases between the two ends. Germline CDR1 reads MNHEY; CDR2 reads SVGAGI. The CDR3 sequence is 12 residues long. DNA of the CDR3: TGTGCCAGCAGCCTGGGCGGGTGGGAAGCTTTCTTT. Protein product: CASSLGGWEAFF.